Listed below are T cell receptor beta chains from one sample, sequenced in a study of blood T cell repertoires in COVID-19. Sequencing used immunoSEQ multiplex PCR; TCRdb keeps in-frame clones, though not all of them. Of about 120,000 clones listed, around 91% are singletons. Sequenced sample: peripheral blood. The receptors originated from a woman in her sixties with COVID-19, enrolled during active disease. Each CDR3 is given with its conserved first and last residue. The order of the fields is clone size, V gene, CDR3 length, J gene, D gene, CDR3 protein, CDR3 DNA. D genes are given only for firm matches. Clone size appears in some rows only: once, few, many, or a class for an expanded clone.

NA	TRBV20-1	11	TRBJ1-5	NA	CSARDSRAQHF	TGCAGTGCTAGAGATAGCAGGGCCCAGCATTTT
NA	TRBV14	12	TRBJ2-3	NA	CASSPFSDTQYF	TGTGCCAGCAGCCCTTTTTCAGATACGCAGTATTTT
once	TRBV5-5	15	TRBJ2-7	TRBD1	CASSPMTGALDEQYF	TGTGCCAGCAGCCCAATGACAGGGGCCCTAGACGAGCAGTACTTC
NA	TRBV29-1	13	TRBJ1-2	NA	CSVAIRGASGYTF	TGCAGCGTTGCGATACGGGGGGCGAGTGGCTACACCTTC
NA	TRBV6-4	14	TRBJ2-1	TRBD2	CASSTSGGANEQFF	TGTGCCAGCAGTACTAGCGGGGGGGCCAATGAGCAGTTCTTC
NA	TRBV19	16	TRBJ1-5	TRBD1	CASIDRGRESNQPQHF	TGTGCCAGTATAGACAGGGGGCGCGAAAGCAATCAGCCCCAGCATTTT
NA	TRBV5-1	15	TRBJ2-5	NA	CASSPSPVLSETQYF	TGCGCCAGCAGCCCCTCCCCGGTCCTTTCGGAGACCCAGTACTTC
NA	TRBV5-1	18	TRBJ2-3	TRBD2	CASSLRSSGGLGTDTQYF	TGCGCCAGCAGCCTGAGGTCTAGCGGGGGGCTTGGCACAGATACGCAGTATTTT
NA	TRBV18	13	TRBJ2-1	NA	CASSPRTHNEQFF	TGTGCCAGCTCCCCCCGCACTCACAATGAGCAGTTCTTC
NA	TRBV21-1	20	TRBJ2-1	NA	CASTKRLAGGRPSSYNEQFF	TGTGCCAGCACCAAAAGACTAGCGGGGGGCCGACCTAGCTCCTACAATGAGCAGTTCTTC
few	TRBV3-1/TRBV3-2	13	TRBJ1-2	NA	CASSQGAGYGYTF	TGTGCCAGCAGCCAGGGGGCGGGCTATGGCTACACCTTC
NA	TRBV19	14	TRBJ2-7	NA	CASSMRDRFNEQYF	TGTGCCAGTAGTATGAGAGACAGGTTTAACGAGCAGTACTTC
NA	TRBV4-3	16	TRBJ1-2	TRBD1	CASSQELQGALYGYTF	TGCGCCAGCAGCCAAGAACTACAGGGGGCCCTCTATGGCTACACCTTC
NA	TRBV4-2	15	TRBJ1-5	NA	CASGGDGANNQPQHF	TGTGCCAGCGGGGGGGACGGGGCCAACAATCAGCCCCAGCATTTT
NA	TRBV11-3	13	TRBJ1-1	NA	CASSLQVNTEAFF	TGTGCCAGCAGCTTACAGGTGAACACTGAAGCTTTCTTT
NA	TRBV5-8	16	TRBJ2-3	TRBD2	CASSLGLAGDQDTQYF	TGTGCCAGCAGTTTGGGACTAGCGGGGGATCAAGATACGCAGTATTTT
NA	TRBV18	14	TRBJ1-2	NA	CASSPRTENYGYTF	TGTGCCAGCTCACCCCGGACAGAGAACTATGGCTACACCTTC
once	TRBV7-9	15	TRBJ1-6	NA	CASSRTGNYNSPLHF	TGTGCCAGCAGCCGAACAGGGAACTATAATTCACCCCTCCACTTT
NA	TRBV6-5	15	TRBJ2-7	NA	CASRNRQDNSYEQYF	TGTGCCAGCAGGAACCGACAGGACAACTCCTACGAGCAGTACTTC
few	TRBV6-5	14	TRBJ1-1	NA	CASSTGLRNTEAFF	TGTGCCAGCTCAACAGGGTTGAGAAACACTGAAGCTTTCTTT
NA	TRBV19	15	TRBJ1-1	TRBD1	CASRKAGQGNTEAFF	TGTGCCAGTAGGAAAGCAGGACAGGGGAACACTGAAGCTTTCTTT
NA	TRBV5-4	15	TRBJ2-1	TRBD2	CASSPTGGTYNEQFF	TGTGCCAGCAGTCCCACGGGGGGGACCTACAATGAGCAGTTCTTC
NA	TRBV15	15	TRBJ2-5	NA	CATSRGRTNQETQYF	TGTGCCACCAGCAGAGGTAGGACAAACCAAGAGACCCAGTACTTC
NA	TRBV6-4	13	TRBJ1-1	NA	CAPNLGAVREAFF	TGTGCCCCCAACTTGGGAGCCGTGAGGGAAGCTTTCTTT
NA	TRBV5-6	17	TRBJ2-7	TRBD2	CASSLWTSGGFSYEQYF	TGTGCCAGCAGCTTGTGGACTAGCGGGGGTTTCTCCTACGAGCAGTACTTC
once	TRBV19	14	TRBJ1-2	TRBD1	CASSARDRRMGYTF	TGTGCCAGTAGTGCAAGGGACAGGCGTATGGGCTACACCTTC
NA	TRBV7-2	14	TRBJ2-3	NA	CASSLVRSTDTQYF	TGTGCCAGCAGCTTAGTCAGAAGCACAGATACGCAGTATTTT
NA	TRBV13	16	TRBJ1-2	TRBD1	CASSLETGGGNYGYTF	TGTGCCAGCAGCTTAGAGACAGGGGGAGGAAACTATGGCTACACCTTC
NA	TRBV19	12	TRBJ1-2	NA	CASSIFNYGYTF	TGTGCCAGTAGTATCTTTAACTATGGCTACACCTTC
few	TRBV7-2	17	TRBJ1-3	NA	CASSLSLTGISGNTIYF	TGTGCCAGCAGCTTATCCCTAACAGGGATCTCTGGAAACACCATATATTTT
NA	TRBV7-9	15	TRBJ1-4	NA	CASSLLARNNEKLFF	TGTGCCAGCAGCTTATTGGCCAGGAATAATGAAAAACTGTTTTTT
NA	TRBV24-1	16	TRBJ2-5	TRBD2	CATSSGGAGVQETQYF	TGTGCCACCAGTTCGGGGGGGGCAGGGGTACAAGAGACCCAGTACTTC
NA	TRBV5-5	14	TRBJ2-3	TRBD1	CASSSGTATDTQYF	TGTGCCAGCAGCTCGGGGACAGCCACAGATACGCAGTATTTT
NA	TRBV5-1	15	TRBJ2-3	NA	CASSRTVAEEGTQYF	TGCGCCAGCAGCCGAACGGTAGCGGAGGAAGGTACGCAGTATTTT
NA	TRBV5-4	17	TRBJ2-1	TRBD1	CASSFLGNRGTYNEQFF	TGTGCCAGCAGCTTTTTAGGGAACAGGGGAACCTACAATGAGCAGTTCTTC
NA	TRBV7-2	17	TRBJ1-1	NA	CASSLVGTSNRVTEAFF	TGTGCCAGCAGCTTAGTAGGGACATCTAATAGGGTCACTGAAGCTTTCTTT
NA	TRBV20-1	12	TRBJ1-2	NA	CSASLTVYGYTF	TGCAGTGCTAGTTTAACAGTCTATGGCTACACCTTC
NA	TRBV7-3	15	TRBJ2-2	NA	CASSLVAGNTGELFF	TGTGCCAGCAGCTTAGTTGCAGGGAACACCGGGGAGCTGTTTTTT
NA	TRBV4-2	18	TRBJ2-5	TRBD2	CASSQTVVAGGGGETQYF	TGTGCCAGCAGCCAAACCGTAGTTGCGGGGGGGGGCGGAGAGACCCAGTACTTC
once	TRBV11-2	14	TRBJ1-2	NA	CASSPGTAGYGYTF	TGTGCCAGCAGCCCCGGGACTGCGGGCTATGGCTACACCTTC
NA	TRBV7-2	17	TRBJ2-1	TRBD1	CASSLRRQGWVNNEQFF	TGTGCCAGCAGCTTGCGGCGACAGGGTTGGGTCAACAATGAGCAGTTCTTC
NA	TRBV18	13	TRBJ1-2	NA	CASSPSGVNGYTF	TGTGCCAGCTCGCCCTCAGGCGTAAATGGCTACACCTTC
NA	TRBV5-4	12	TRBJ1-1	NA	CASSLQNTEAFF	TGTGCCAGCAGCTTGCAGAACACTGAAGCTTTCTTT
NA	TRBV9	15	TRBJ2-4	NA	CASSVAGGVGNIQYF	TGTGCCAGCAGCGTAGCCGGGGGAGTTGGAAACATTCAGTACTTC
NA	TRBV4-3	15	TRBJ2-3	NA	CASSQERASTDTQYF	TGCGCCAGCAGCCAAGAACGAGCTAGCACAGATACGCAGTATTTT
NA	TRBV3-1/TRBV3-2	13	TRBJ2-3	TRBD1	CASRTGSTDTQYF	TGTGCCAGCCGGACAGGGAGCACAGATACGCAGTATTTT